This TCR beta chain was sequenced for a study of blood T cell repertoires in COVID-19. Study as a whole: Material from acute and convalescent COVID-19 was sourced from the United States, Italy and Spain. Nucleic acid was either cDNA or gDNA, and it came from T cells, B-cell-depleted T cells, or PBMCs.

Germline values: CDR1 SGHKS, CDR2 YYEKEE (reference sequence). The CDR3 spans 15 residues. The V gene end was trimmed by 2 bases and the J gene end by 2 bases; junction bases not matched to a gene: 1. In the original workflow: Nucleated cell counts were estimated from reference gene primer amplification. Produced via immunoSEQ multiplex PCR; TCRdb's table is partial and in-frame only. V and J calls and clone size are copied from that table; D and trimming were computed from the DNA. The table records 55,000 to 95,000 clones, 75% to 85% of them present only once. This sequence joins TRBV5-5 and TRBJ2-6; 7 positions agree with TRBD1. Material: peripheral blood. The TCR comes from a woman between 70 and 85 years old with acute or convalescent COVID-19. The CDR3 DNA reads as TGTGCCAGCAGCTTCGACAGGGCTGGGGCCAACGTCCTGACTTTC. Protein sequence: CASSFDRAGANVLTF.